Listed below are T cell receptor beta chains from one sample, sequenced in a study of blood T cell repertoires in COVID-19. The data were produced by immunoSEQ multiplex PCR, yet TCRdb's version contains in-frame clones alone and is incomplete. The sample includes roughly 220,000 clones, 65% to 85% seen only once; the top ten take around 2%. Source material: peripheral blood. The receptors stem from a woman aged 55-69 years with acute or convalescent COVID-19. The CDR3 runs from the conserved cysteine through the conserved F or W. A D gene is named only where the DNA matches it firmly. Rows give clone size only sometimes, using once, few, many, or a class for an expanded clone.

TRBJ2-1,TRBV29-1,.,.,CSVEASGFYNEQFF,TGCAGCGTTGAAGCATCAGGGTTTTACAATGAGCAGTTCTTC
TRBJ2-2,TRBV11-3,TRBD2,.,CASSLGLAGAGELFF,TGTGCCAGCAGCTTGGGACTAGCGGGGGCTGGGGAGCTGTTTTTT
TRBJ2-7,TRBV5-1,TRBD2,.,CASSSLGLAGDHSYEQYF,TGCGCCAGCAGCTCCCTAGGACTAGCGGGGGACCACTCCTACGAGCAGTACTTC
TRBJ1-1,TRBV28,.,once,CASSFPGKTEAFF,TGTGCCAGCAGTTTCCCAGGGAAAACTGAAGCTTTCTTT
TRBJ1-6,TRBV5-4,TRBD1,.,CASSFSGQLNSPLHF,TGTGCCAGCAGCTTCTCGGGACAGCTTAATTCACCCCTCCACTTT
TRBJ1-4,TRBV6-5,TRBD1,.,CASRTGATNEKLFF,TGTGCCAGCAGGACAGGGGCAACTAATGAAAAACTGTTTTTT
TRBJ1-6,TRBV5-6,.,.,CASSSGQNSPLHF,TGTGCCAGCAGCAGTGGACAGAATTCACCCCTCCACTTT
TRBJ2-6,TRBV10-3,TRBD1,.,CAISQGAPGANVLTF,TGTGCCATCAGTCAGGGGGCGCCTGGGGCCAACGTCCTGACTTTC
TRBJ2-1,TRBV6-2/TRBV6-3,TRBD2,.,CASRPYSGTSGDWDNEQFF,TGTGCCAGCAGGCCTTACTCCGGGACTAGCGGAGATTGGGACAATGAGCAGTTCTTC
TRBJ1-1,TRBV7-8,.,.,CASSFMENSEAFF,TGTGCCAGCAGCTTTATGGAGAATTCTGAAGCTTTCTTT
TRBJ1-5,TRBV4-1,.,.,CASSQEPPSGGNQPQHF,TGCGCCAGCAGCCAAGAACCCCCCTCAGGGGGCAATCAGCCCCAGCATTTT
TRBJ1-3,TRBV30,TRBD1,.,CAWGQGRVNTIYF,TGTGCCTGGGGACAGGGCAGGGTAAACACCATATATTTT
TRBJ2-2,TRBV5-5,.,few,CASSVDSHTGELFF,TGTGCCAGCAGCGTCGACTCACACACCGGGGAGCTGTTTTTT
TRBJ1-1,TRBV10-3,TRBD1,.,CAITRDRATINTEAFF,TGTGCCATCACTCGGGACAGGGCAACGATTAACACTGAAGCTTTCTTT
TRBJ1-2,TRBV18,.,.,CASSPQGAPGYTF,TGTGCCAGCTCACCACAAGGAGCTCCTGGCTACACCTTC
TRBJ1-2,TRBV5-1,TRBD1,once,CASSPGTVGGYTF,TGCGCCAGCAGCCCCGGGACAGTTGGCGGCTACACCTTC
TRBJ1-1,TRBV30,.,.,CAWRRWETEAFF,TGTGCCTGGAGGAGATGGGAGACTGAAGCTTTCTTT
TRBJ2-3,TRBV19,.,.,CASSLDRPPSTDTQYF,TGTGCCAGTAGTCTGGACAGACCCCCGTCCACAGATACGCAGTATTTT
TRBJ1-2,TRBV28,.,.,CASSSGRVVYGYTF,TGTGCCAGCAGTTCGGGCAGGGTGGTTTATGGCTACACCTTC